The next 11 T cell receptor beta chains were all read from a single sample in a study of human T cells and chemical hapten exposure. Specified time point: pre-sensitization, week 0. Treatment described: therapeutic diphenylcyclopropenone sensitization with weekly scalp DPC. TCRdb called the RACE reads again in MiXCR, with one record for every CDR3 protein. The sample lists approximately 50,000 distinct CDR3 sequences, around 11% occurring once. The specimen was whole blood, collected in connection with sensitization to the hapten diphenylcyclopropenone (DPC). These receptors originate from a woman aged 40 to 50 with alopecia areata. Some clones in this sample may be carry-over from other donors' samples.

The chain links TRBV7-8 to TRBJ2-7; 8 nucleotides match TRBD2. V was clipped by 3 bases and J by 1 base; unmatched bases: 8. The CDR3 is 16 amino acids. CDR1 is SGHVS and CDR2 is FQNEAQ in the germline V gene. The chain's CDR3 is CASSFGGGTPSYEQYF. CDR3 DNA: TGTGCCAGCAGCTTCGGCGGGGGGACCCCTTCCTACGAGCAGTACTTC.

This clonotype was detected only a few times. The genes are TRBV5-1 and TRBJ1-1; D is unresolved. This CDR3 has 15 amino acids. Germline values: CDR1 SGHRS, CDR2 YFSETQ. V lost 3 bases to trimming and J lost 1 base, with 13 bases between them. CDR3: CASSSAGMSNTEAFF. CDR3 DNA: TGCGCCAGCAGCTCGGCGGGGATGTCGAACACTGAAGCTTTCTTT.

This clonotype was seen ten or more times. This rearrangement joins TRBV7-9 to TRBJ2-7; no definite D call. This CDR3 has 14 residues. Germline V gene sequence: CDR1 SEHNR, CDR2 FQNEAQ (reference sequence). Trimming stripped 5 bases from V and 0 bases from J, with 11 bases between. As DNA, the CDR3 is TGTGCCAGCAGCCCCGGCGCCTCCTCCTACGAGCAGTACTTC. The encoded protein is CASSPGASSYEQYF. Full variable domain (remainder filled in from reference TRBV7-9 and TRBJ2-7): DTGVSQNPRHKITKRGQNVTFRCDPISEHNRLYWYRQTLGQGPEFLTYFQNEAQLEKSRLLSDRFSAERPKGSFSTLEIQRTEQGDSAMYLCASSPGASSYEQYFGPGTRLTVT.

The chain has TRBV20-1 and TRBJ2-2, with D hard to call. This CDR3 spans 14 amino acids. Germline-derived CDR1 and CDR2 are DFQATT and SNEGSKA (reference sequence). Trimming removed 2 bases at V and 2 bases at J, with 9 bases between. The CDR3 bases are TGCAGTGCTAGACCACCGAAAAACACCGGGGAGCTGTTTTTT. Residues: CSARPPKNTGELFF.

A few counts support this clonotype. The chain recombines TRBV7-9 with TRBJ2-3, with TRBD2 identical over 7 bases. There are 18 residues in the CDR3. Germline values: CDR1 SEHNR, CDR2 FQNEAQ (reference sequence). The trim removed 2 bases at V and 0 bases at J, leaving 11 bases unmatched. The CDR3 spells CASSLRLGGRRSTDTQYF. The CDR3 DNA reads as TGTGCCAGCAGCTTACGCCTGGGAGGGCGGCGAAGCACAGATACGCAGTATTTT.

This clonotype was counted many times. The rearrangement links TRBV20-1 to TRBJ1-2; 10 bases fit TRBD1. V shed 3 bases, J shed 8 bases, and the junction held 12 bases outside the gene matches. CDR1 is DFQATT, CDR2 SNEGSKA, per germline (reference sequence). The CDR3 runs to 15 residues. DNA for the CDR3: TGCAGTGCTAGTACCAACGACAGGGGGCTAGACGGCTACACCTTC. This encodes CSASTNDRGLDGYTF.

The gene calls are TRBV29-1 and TRBJ1-3; possibly TRBD1 for D (6 bases). V was pared by 6 bases and J by 4 bases, with 16 bases between. Germline V gene lookup returns CDR1 SQVTM and CDR2 ANQGSEA. The CDR3 is made up of 14 amino acids. CDR3 amino acids: CSVSTGTGGNTIYF. As DNA, the CDR3 is TGCAGCGTGTCCACAGGGACTGGAGGAAACACCATATATTTT.

The count of this clonotype is one. This chain connects TRBV9 to TRBJ2-2, with TRBD1 as a possible D gene (5 bases). The CDR3 contains 15 residues. Trimming took off 0 bases at V and 3 bases at J, with 9 bases between the two ends. Germline V gene data show CDR1 as SGDLS and CDR2 as YYNGEE. CDR3 coding DNA: TGTGCCAGCAGCGTAGGTGCAGGGTACACCGGGGAGCTGTTTTTT. Protein sequence: CASSVGAGYTGELFF.

As regards this clonotype: This may arise from a read error, as a much more abundant clone is one base away. This chain links TRBV5-5 with TRBJ2-3; D gene unclear. CDR1 is SGHKS and CDR2 is YYEKEE in the germline V gene (reference sequence). This CDR3 is 15 amino acids long. V was shortened by 0 bases and J by 5 bases, with 13 bases between the two germline ends. The CDR3 loop reads CASSLVGVGIDTQYF. The CDR3 DNA sequence: TGTGCCAGCAGCTTGGTAGGCGTAGGCATAGATACGCAGTATTTT.

This rearrangement joins TRBV28 to TRBJ2-7; D is perhaps TRBD1 (5 bases). V lost 8 bases and J lost 1, with 9 bases in between. The CDR3 is made up of 12 amino acids. Germline V gene lookup returns CDR1 MDHEN and CDR2 SYDVKM. The CDR3 loop is CASQTDSYEQYF. CDR3 nucleotides: TGTGCCAGCCAGACAGATTCCTACGAGCAGTACTTC. Combining the CDR3 with reference TRBV28 and TRBJ2-7 gives the whole variable domain DVKVTQSSRYLVKRTGEKVFLECVQDMDHENMFWYRQDPGLGLRLIYFSYDVKMKEKGDIPEGYSVSREKKERFSLILESASTNQTSMYLCASQTDSYEQYFGPGTRLTVT.

The V gene is TRBV14, the J gene TRBJ1-6; no clear D gene. V was cut by 0 bases and J by 11 bases, with 11 bases left in between. The germline gives CDR1 SGHDN, CDR2 FVKESK. CDR3 size: 14 residues. CDR3 residues: CASSQDPGWTPLHF. The CDR3 DNA reads as TGTGCCAGCAGCCAAGACCCGGGTTGGACACCCCTCCACTTT.